The sequence of this T cell receptor beta chain was determined in a study of blood T cell repertoires in COVID-19. Study context: The samples span acute and convalescent COVID-19 from the United States, Italy and Spain. The cDNA or gDNA used as material had been derived from T cells, B-cell-depleted T cells, or PBMCs.

The CDR3 runs to 14 residues. Germline trimming cut 4 bases from V and 8 bases from J; bases unmatched to any gene: 7. Per germline, CDR1 SEHNR and CDR2 FQNEAQ (reference sequence). This clone was counted between two and nine times. Per the study methods: Estimation of nucleated cell counts was performed using reference gene primer amplification. Data came from immunoSEQ multiplex PCR; TCRdb stores just in-frame clones and leaves some out. Clonal size and the V and J genes are those of that table, whereas D and trimming came from the DNA. The sample includes some 100,000 clones, roughly 90% of them seen just once.

This receptor was identified in a human donor with active COVID-19. The donor label of this sample is uncertain. This rearrangement joins TRBV7-9 to TRBJ1-4; 7 positions agree with TRBD1. The sample taken for sequencing was peripheral blood. CDR3 amino acids: CASSSDRVGEKLFF. The CDR3 coding sequence is TGTGCCAGCAGCTCCGACAGGGTGGGAGAAAAACTGTTTTTT.